The rows below give T cell receptor beta chains drawn from one sample of a study of blood T cell repertoires in COVID-19. Sequencing was performed with immunoSEQ multiplex PCR; in TCRdb, only in-frame clones are kept and a portion is missing. Here the sample spans more than 200,000 clones, about 88% being singletons. Material: peripheral blood. These receptors came from a middle-aged man with acute or convalescent COVID-19. The CDR3 runs from the conserved cysteine through the conserved F or W. The D gene is left open where the match is weak. For some rows the clone size is stated as once, few or many, or as a class when expanded; others skip it.

TRBJ1-2 | - | 15 | TRBV7-9 | - | CASSLEFTGSYGYTF | TGTGCCAGCAGCTTAGAATTCACGGGTAGCTATGGCTACACCTTC
TRBJ2-1 | - | 15 | TRBV10-3 | TRBD2 | CAISPGLAGEAEQFF | TGTGCCATCTCTCCGGGACTAGCGGGAGAGGCTGAGCAGTTCTTC
TRBJ2-2 | - | 13 | TRBV5-1 | - | CASSLGYTGELFF | TGCGCCAGCAGCCTTGGCTACACCGGGGAGCTGTTTTTT
TRBJ1-3 | - | 16 | TRBV14 | - | CASSPTRVFSGNTIYF | TGTGCCAGCAGCCCGACTCGGGTCTTCTCTGGAAACACCATATATTTT
TRBJ2-1 | - | 14 | TRBV6-5 | TRBD1 | CASSYGAGGNEQFF | TGTGCCAGCAGTTACGGGGCAGGGGGCAATGAGCAGTTCTTC
TRBJ2-7 | - | 15 | TRBV11-1 | - | CASARIGTRTYEQYF | TGTGCCAGCGCTAGGATCGGGACACGTACCTACGAGCAGTACTTC
TRBJ1-4 | - | 12 | TRBV12-3/TRBV12-4 | - | CASSTGNEKLFF | TGTGCCAGCTCAACAGGGAATGAAAAACTGTTTTTT
TRBJ2-1 | - | 13 | TRBV2 | - | CAIPGSSYNEQFF | TGTGCCATCCCCGGGTCATCCTACAATGAGCAGTTCTTC
TRBJ2-6 | - | 16 | TRBV23-1 | - | CASFTGVLAGANVLTF | TGCGCCAGCTTTACGGGAGTACTGGCTGGGGCCAACGTCCTGACTTTC
TRBJ2-5 | - | 17 | TRBV6-1 | TRBD2 | CASSEASGGLAEETQYF | TGTGCCAGCAGTGAAGCTTCGGGGGGACTAGCTGAAGAGACCCAGTACTTC
TRBJ2-7 | once | 16 | TRBV18 | TRBD2 | CASSPGTSGNSYEQYF | TGTGCCAGCTCCCCCGGGACTAGCGGCAATTCCTACGAGCAGTACTTC
TRBJ2-1 | - | 17 | TRBV19 | - | CASSVRTNPSSYNEQFF | TGTGCCAGTAGTGTCCGGACTAACCCGAGCTCCTACAATGAGCAGTTCTTC